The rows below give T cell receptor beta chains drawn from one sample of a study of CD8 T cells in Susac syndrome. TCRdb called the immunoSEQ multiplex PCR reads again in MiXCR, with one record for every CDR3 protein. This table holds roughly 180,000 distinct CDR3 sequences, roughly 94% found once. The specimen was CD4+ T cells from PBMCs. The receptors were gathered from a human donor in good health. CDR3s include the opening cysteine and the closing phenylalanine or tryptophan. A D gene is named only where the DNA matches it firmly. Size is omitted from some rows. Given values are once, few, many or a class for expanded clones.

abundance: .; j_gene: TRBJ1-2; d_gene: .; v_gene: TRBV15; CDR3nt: TGTGCCACCAGCTCGCGGACGGTGGTAGGCTACACCTTC; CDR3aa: CATSSRTVVGYTF
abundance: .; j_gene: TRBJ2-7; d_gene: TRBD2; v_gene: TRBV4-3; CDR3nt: TGCGCCAGCAGCCAAGATCGTGGACGGGAGGTCCACGAGCAGTACTTC; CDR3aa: CASSQDRGREVHEQYF
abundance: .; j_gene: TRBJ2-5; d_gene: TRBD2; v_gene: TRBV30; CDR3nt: TGTGCCTGGAGCCCGCTAGCGGGATGGGAGACCCAGTACTTC; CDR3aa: CAWSPLAGWETQYF
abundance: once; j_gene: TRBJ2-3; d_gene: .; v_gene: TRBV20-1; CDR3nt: TGCAGTGCTGGACTAGGGGGAGATACGCAGTATTTT; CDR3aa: CSAGLGGDTQYF
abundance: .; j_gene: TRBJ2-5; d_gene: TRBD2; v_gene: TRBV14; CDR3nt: TGTGCCAGCAATCATGGGACTAGTTGGGAGACCCAGTACTTC; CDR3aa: CASNHGTSWETQYF
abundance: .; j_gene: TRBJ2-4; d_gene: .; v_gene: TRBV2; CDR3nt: TGTGCCAGCAGTGCCCCCATGGGTAGCGGAAGAAACATTCAGTACTTC; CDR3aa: CASSAPMGSGRNIQYF
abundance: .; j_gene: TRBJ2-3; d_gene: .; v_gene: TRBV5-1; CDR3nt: TGCGCCAGCAGCTTACGGACAGCAGATACGCAGTATTTT; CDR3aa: CASSLRTADTQYF
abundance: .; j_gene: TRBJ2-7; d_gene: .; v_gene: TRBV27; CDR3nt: TGTGCCAGCATCTACGAGGTATGGTCCTCCGAGCAGTACTTC; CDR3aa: CASIYEVWSSEQYF
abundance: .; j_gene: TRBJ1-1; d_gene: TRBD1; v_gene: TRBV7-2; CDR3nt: TGTGCCAGCAGCTTCCAAGGACAGGCAGACACTGAAGCTTTCTTT; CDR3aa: CASSFQGQADTEAFF
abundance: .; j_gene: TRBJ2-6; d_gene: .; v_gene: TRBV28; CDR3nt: TGTGCCAGCAGCCCCAACAGGGCAGGGGCCAACGTCCTGACTTTC; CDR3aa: CASSPNRAGANVLTF